This T cell receptor beta chain was sequenced in a study of Ad26.COV2.S vaccination and SARS-CoV-2 variants. General observations from the study: Measurement of non-spike TCR breadth gave similar results in vaccine and placebo recipients.

V gave up 10 bases and J gave up 0 bases; unmatched junction bases: 12. The CDR3 contains 16 residues. Germline CDR1 and CDR2: MDHEN and SYDVKM. Turning to this clone: Its target is not known.

As to treatment: 19 received Ad26.COV2.S at low or high dose, single or two shots; several received placebo; per-sample allocation not given. Material that was analyzed had been drawn on day 63 after the first vaccine or placebo injection. TCRdb's copy holds only in-frame clones and misses some; the assay was immunoSEQ multiplex PCR. The sample has roughly 460,000 clones; 80% to 90% are singletons. The receptor was isolated from a person aged 18-60 years who received the Ad26.COV2.S COVID-19 vaccine or a placebo. The sample was peripheral blood, taken in a trial of Ad26.COV2.S vaccine versus placebo. V is TRBV28 and J is TRBJ2-4; 7 nucleotides agree with TRBD2. CDR3 DNA sequence: TGTGCCACCGGGGGGTCGGCCGAGTTAGCCAAAAACATTCAGTACTTC. As protein: CATGGSAELAKNIQYF.